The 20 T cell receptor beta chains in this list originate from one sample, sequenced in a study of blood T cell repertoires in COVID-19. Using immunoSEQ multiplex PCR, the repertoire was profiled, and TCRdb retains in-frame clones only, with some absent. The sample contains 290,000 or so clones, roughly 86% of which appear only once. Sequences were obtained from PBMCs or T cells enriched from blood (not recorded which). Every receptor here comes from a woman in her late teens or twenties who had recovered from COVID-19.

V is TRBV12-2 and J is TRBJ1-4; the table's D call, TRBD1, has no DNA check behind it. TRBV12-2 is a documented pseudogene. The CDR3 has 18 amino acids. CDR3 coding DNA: TGTGCAAGTCGCTCCAGGGACAGTATTAGGGAAACTAATGAAAAACTGTTTTTT. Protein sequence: CASRSRDSIRETNEKLFF.

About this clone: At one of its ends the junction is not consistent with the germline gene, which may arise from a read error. The CDR3 reads CASRPYGDPGRADF. In DNA form, the CDR3 reads TGTGCCAGCAGACCATACGGGGATCCGGGTAGGGCTGACTTC. The J gene is TRBJ2-5, the V gene TRBV28; possible D gene TRBD2, 5 bases. The CDR3 spans 14 residues. The V gene's germline CDR1 is MDHEN and CDR2 SYDVKM.

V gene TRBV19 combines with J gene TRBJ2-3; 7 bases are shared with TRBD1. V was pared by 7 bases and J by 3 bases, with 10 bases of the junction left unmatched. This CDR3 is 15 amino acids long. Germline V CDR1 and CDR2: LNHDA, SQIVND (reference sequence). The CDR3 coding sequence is TGTGCCAGTACCCCGGACAGGTGGAGAACAGATACGCAGTATTTT. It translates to CASTPDRWRTDTQYF.

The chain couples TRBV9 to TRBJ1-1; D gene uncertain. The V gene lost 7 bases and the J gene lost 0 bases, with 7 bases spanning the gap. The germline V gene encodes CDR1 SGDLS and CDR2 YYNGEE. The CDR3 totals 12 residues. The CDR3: CASEPLNTEAFF. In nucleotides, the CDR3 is TGTGCCAGCGAGCCTTTGAACACTGAAGCTTTCTTT. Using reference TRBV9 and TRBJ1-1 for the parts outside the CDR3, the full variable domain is DSGVTQTPKHLITATGQRVTLRCSPRSGDLSVYWYQQSLDQGLQFLIQYYNGEERAKGNILERFSAQQFPDLHSELNLSSLELGDSALYFCASEPLNTEAFFGQGTRLTVV.

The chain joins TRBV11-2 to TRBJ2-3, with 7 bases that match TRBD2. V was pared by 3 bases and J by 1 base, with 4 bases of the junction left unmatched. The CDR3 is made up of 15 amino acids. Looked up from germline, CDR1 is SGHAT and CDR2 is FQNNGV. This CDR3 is CASSFPGGGTDTQYF. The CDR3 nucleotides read TGTGCCAGCAGCTTCCCGGGGGGAGGCACAGATACGCAGTATTTT.

CDR3 coding DNA: TGTGCCAGCAGCGCCCAGCAGGGCTACAATGAGCAGTTCTTC. As protein: CASSAQQGYNEQFF. The rearrangement links TRBV9 to TRBJ2-1; TRBD1 might be the D (5 bases). With 3 bases removed from V and 3 bases from J, the gap between germline ends came to 10 bases. From germline, CDR1 is SGDLS and CDR2 YYNGEE. The CDR3 consists of 14 residues.

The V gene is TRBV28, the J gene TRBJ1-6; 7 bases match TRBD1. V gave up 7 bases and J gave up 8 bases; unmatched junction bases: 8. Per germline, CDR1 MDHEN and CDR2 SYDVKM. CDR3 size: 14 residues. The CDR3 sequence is CASNEWQGDSPLHF. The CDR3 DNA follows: TGTGCCAGCAACGAATGGCAGGGGGATTCACCCCTCCACTTT.

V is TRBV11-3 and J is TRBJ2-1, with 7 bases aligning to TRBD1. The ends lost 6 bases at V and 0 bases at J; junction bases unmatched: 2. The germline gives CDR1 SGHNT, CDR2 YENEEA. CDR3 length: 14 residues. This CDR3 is CASRGQSSYNEQFF. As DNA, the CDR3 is TGTGCCAGCAGGGGACAGAGCTCCTACAATGAGCAGTTCTTC.

Here the CDR3 reads CASNTYRESTDTQYF. The CDR3 DNA is TGTGCCAGCAATACCTACAGGGAGTCCACAGATACGCAGTATTTT. The V call is TRBV6-7, the J call TRBJ2-3; possible D gene TRBD1, 6 bases. TRBV6-7 is treated as an ORF (open reading frame) with a function not yet certain. The CDR3 is 15 residues long. V shed 7 bases and J shed 2 bases, with 16 bases lying between them.

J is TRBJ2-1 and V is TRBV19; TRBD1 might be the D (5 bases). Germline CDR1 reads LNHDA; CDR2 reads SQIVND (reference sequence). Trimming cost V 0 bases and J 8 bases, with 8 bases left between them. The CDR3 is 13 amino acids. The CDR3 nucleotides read TGTGCCAGTAGTATAGAAGGGGTCGATGAGCAGTTCTTC. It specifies CASSIEGVDEQFF. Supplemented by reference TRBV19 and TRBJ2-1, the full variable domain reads DGGITQSPKYLFRKEGQNVTLSCEQNLNHDAMYWYRQDPGQGLRLIYYSQIVNDFQKGDIAEGYSVSREKKESFPLTVTSAQKNPTAFYLCASSIEGVDEQFFGPGTRLTVL.

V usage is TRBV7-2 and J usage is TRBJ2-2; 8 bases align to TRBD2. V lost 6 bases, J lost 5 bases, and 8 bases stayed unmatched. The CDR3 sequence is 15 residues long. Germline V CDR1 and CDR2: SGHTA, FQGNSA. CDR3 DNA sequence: TGTGCCAGCAGACCCTACGGGGGGGATACCGGGGAGCTGTTTTTT. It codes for CASRPYGGDTGELFF.

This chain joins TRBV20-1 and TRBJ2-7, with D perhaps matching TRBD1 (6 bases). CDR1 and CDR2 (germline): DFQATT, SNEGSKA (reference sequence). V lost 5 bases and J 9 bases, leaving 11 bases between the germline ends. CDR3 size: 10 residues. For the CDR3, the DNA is TGCAGTGCTGGGCTGGGGGCGCAGTACTTC. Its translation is CSAGLGAQYF.

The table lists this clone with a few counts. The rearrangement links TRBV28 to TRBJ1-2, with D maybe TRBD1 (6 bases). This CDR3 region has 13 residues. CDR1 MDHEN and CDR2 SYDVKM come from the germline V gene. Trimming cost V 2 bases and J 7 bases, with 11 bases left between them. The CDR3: CASSLGQSFGYTF. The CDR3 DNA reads TGTGCCAGCAGTTTAGGACAGTCGTTTGGCTACACCTTC.

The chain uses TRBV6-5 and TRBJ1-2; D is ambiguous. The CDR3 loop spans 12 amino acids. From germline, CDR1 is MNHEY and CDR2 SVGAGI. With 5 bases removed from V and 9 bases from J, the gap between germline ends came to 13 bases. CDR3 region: CASSLAQARYTF. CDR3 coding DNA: TGTGCCAGCAGTCTCGCCCAGGCTCGCTACACCTTC.

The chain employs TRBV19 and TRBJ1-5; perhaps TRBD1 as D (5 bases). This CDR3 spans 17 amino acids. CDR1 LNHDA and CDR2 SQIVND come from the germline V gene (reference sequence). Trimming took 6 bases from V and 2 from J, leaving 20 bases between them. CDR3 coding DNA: TGTGCCAGTAGCCGTTTCGGAGGGGCGCGGGGCAATCAGCCCCAGCATTTT. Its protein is CASSRFGGARGNQPQHF.

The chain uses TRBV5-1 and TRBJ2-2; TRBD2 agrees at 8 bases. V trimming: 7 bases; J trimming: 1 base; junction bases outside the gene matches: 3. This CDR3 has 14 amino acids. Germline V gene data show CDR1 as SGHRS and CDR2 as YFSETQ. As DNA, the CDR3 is TGCGCCAGCCAGAGCGGGGGGAACACCGGGGAGCTGTTTTTT. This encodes CASQSGGNTGELFF.

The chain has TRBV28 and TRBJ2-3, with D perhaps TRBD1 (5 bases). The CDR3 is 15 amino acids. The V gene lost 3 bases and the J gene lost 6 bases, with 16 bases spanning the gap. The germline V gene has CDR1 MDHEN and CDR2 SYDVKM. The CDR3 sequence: CASSFGVGQVDTQYF. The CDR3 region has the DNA TGTGCCAGCAGTTTTGGGGTAGGACAAGTTGATACGCAGTATTTT.

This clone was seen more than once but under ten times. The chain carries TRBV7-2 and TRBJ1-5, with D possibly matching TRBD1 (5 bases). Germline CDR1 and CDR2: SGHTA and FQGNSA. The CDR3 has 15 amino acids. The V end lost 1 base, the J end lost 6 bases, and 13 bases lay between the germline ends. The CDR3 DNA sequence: TGTGCCAGCAGCTTAGTGGCAGGGACTAGTCAGCCCCAGCATTTT. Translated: CASSLVAGTSQPQHF.

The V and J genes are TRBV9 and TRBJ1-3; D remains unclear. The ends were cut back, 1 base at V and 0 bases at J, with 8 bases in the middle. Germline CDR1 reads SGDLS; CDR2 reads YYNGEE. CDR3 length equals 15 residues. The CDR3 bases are TGTGCCAGCAGCGTATCAGGCGCCTCTGGAAACACCATATATTTT. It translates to CASSVSGASGNTIYF.

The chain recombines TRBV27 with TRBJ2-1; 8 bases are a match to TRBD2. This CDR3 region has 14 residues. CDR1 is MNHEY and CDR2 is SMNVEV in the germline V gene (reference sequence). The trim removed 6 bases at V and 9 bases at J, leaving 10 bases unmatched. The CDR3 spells CASSLTGTRVEQFF. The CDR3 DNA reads TGTGCCAGCAGCCTAACCGGGACTAGGGTTGAGCAGTTCTTC.